Following are 4 T cell receptor beta chains from one sample sequenced in a study of blood T cell repertoires in COVID-19. Sequencing was performed with immunoSEQ multiplex PCR; in TCRdb, only in-frame clones are kept and a portion is missing. The table has around 300,000 clones, around 87% seen once. The sequenced material came from peripheral blood. The receptors derive from a woman between 35 and 50 years old with COVID-19, enrolled during active disease.

V usage is TRBV5-1 and J usage is TRBJ1-2; TRBD1 matches 7 bases. Germline trimming cut 3 bases from V and 4 bases from J; bases unmatched to any gene: 6. This CDR3 has 14 amino acids. The germline V gene has CDR1 SGHRS and CDR2 YFSETQ. The CDR3 region is CASSSSTGPYGYTF. CDR3 coding DNA: TGCGCCAGCAGCTCATCGACAGGGCCCTATGGCTACACCTTC.

This chain links TRBV19 with TRBJ1-1; 10 nucleotides align to TRBD1. The V gene end was trimmed by 4 bases and the J gene end by 4 bases; junction bases not matched to a gene: 3. In germline, CDR1 is LNHDA, CDR2 SQIVND (reference sequence). The CDR3 has 14 residues. The CDR3 DNA reads as TGTGCCAGTAGTAGACAGGGGGCCAGCACTGAAGCTTTCTTT. It encodes CASSRQGASTEAFF. Full variable domain (remainder filled in from reference TRBV19 and TRBJ1-1): DGGITQSPKYLFRKEGQNVTLSCEQNLNHDAMYWYRQDPGQGLRLIYYSQIVNDFQKGDIAEGYSVSREKKESFPLTVTSAQKNPTAFYLCASSRQGASTEAFFGQGTRLTVV.

V usage is TRBV6-1 and J usage is TRBJ1-5; D is possibly TRBD1 (6 bases). The CDR3 loop spans 14 amino acids. Germline V gene sequence: CDR1 MNHNS, CDR2 SASEGT. V was clipped by 3 bases and J by 1 base, with 7 bases between them. The CDR3 sequence: CASSDTGSNQPQHF. DNA for the CDR3: TGTGCCAGCAGTGATACAGGGAGCAATCAGCCCCAGCATTTT.

In its sample, this clone was seen once. V and J are TRBV3-1 (or the pseudogene TRBV3-2) and TRBJ2-1; tentatively, D is TRBD1 (5 bases). V was cut by 0 bases and J by 5 bases, with 11 bases left in between. CDR1 LGHDT and CDR2 YNNKEL come from the germline V gene (reference sequence). This CDR3 has 15 residues. CDR3 sequence: CASSQETWGDNEQFF. The CDR3, as DNA: TGTGCCAGCAGCCAAGAAACCTGGGGCGACAATGAGCAGTTCTTC.